A single TCR beta chain is shown here with its context. The data stem from a study of blood T cell repertoires in COVID-19. Study-wide background: Sites across the United States, Italy and Spain contributed samples from acute and convalescent COVID-19.

As originally analysed: Amplifying reference gene primers gave estimates of nucleated cell counts. Sequencing used immunoSEQ multiplex PCR; TCRdb keeps in-frame clones, though not all of them. V and J calls and clone size are copied from that table; D and trimming were computed from the DNA. The sample has around 100,000 clones; roughly 88% are singletons. Germline values: CDR1 MNHEY, CDR2 SVGAGI. V was clipped by 7 bases and J by 3 bases, with 13 bases between them. This CDR3 is 14 amino acids long. J is TRBJ2-1 and V is TRBV6-5; tentatively, D is TRBD1 (6 bases). Sequencing was performed on peripheral blood. The sequence came from a woman aged 60-75 years with acute or convalescent COVID-19. CDR3 DNA: TGTGCCAGCAACAGGGACGGATACTACAATGAGCAGTTCTTC. It codes for CASNRDGYYNEQFF.